The rows below give T cell receptor beta chains drawn from one sample of a study of glioma-infiltrating T cells after dendritic cell vaccination. The assay was immunoSEQ multiplex PCR, and TCRdb's table has in-frame clones only and misses some. Of 98,000 or so clones listed, 80% are singletons. Here the sequenced sample was blood, taken after dendritic cell vaccination. These receptors all come from a human donor with glioblastoma. CDR3s include the opening cysteine and the closing phenylalanine or tryptophan. The D gene is left open where the match is weak. Clone size appears in some rows only: once, few, many, or a class for an expanded clone.

. TRBD1 TRBJ2-6 TRBV5-5 CASSHQGAGANVLTF TGTGCCAGCAGCCATCAGGGGGCTGGGGCCAACGTCCTGACTTTC
once . TRBJ2-1 TRBV21-1 CASSNRPGLAGGEGQFNEQFF TGTGCCAGCAGCAATAGGCCAGGACTAGCGGGAGGGGAGGGGCAATTCAATGAGCAGTTCTTC
once TRBD1 TRBJ1-4 TRBV5-1 CASSWGQDLYSNEKLFF TGCGCCAGCAGCTGGGGACAGGACCTATATTCTAATGAAAAACTGTTTTTT
. . TRBJ1-2 TRBV6-4 CASSVSWTEVPNYGYTF TGTGCCAGCAGTGTGTCGTGGACAGAGGTTCCAAACTATGGCTACACCTTC
. TRBD2 TRBJ2-2 TRBV2 CASSEWLAGGHTGELFF TGTGCCAGCAGTGAATGGCTAGCGGGGGGACACACCGGGGAGCTGTTTTTT
. . TRBJ1-5 TRBV5-6 CASSRGEGNQPQHF TGTGCCAGCAGCCGCGGTGAGGGCAATCAGCCCCAGCATTTT
few TRBD2 TRBJ2-2 TRBV19 CASKGRGDTGELFF TGTGCCAGTAAGGGGCGGGGGGACACCGGGGAGCTGTTTTTT
. TRBD2 TRBJ2-1 TRBV7-6 CASSPLAGAYNEQFF TGTGCCAGCAGCCCACTAGCGGGAGCCTACAATGAGCAGTTCTTC
once TRBD1 TRBJ1-5 TRBV18 CASSPGQNNQPQHF TGTGCCAGCTCCCCGGGACAGAACAATCAGCCCCAGCATTTT
. . TRBJ2-6 TRBV6-1 CASSGFTGMSGANVLTF TGTGCCAGCAGTGGATTCACAGGGATGTCAGGGGCCAACGTCCTGACTTTC
. . TRBJ1-2 TRBV19 CASRKDFNYGYTF TGTGCCAGTAGGAAGGACTTTAACTATGGCTACACCTTC
. TRBD2 TRBJ2-5 TRBV29-1 CSVLGKSGSGGQETQYF TGCAGCGTTCTGGGGAAGAGCGGGAGTGGGGGGCAAGAGACCCAGTACTTC
. . TRBJ1-5 TRBV2 CASRRGDNSNQPQHF TGTGCCAGCAGAAGGGGTGATAATAGCAATCAGCCCCAGCATTTT
. . TRBJ2-7 TRBV5-1 CASSSNYEQYF TGCGCCAGCAGCTCAAACTACGAGCAGTACTTC
. TRBD2 TRBJ2-2 TRBV10-3 CAIRSGTSGSINTGELFF TGTGCCATCAGATCTGGGACTAGCGGGAGCATTAACACCGGGGAGCTGTTTTTT
. TRBD2 TRBJ2-7 TRBV7-6 CASSSGLAGAPTSYEQYF TGTGCCAGCAGTTCCGGACTAGCGGGGGCCCCCACGTCTTACGAGCAGTACTTC
. TRBD1 TRBJ1-2 TRBV5-6 CASFGQGWPGYTF TGTGCCAGCTTTGGACAGGGTTGGCCTGGCTACACCTTC
once TRBD1 TRBJ2-5 TRBV19 CASSKWTGEETQYF TGTGCCAGTAGTAAATGGACAGGGGAAGAGACCCAGTACTTC
. TRBD1 TRBJ2-1 TRBV9 CASSARDRGANEQFF TGTGCCAGCAGCGCCCGGGACAGGGGGGCTAATGAGCAGTTCTTC
. . TRBJ2-3 TRBV27 CASSLGQRNTDTQYF TGTGCCAGCAGTTTAGGACAGCGCAACACAGATACGCAGTATTTT
. . TRBJ1-2 TRBV10-1 CASRIDRWYGYTF TGCGCCAGCAGAATAGACAGGTGGTATGGCTACACCTTC
. . TRBJ1-1 TRBV4-2 CASSQDLGDTEAFF TGTGCCAGCAGCCAAGATCTCGGGGACACTGAAGCTTTCTTT
. TRBD2 TRBJ2-3 TRBV4-2 CASSPSRTSGGASDTQYF TGTGCCAGCAGCCCCTCAAGGACTAGCGGGGGGGCGTCAGATACGCAGTATTTT
. . TRBJ1-6 TRBV2 CASSAVTAANSPLHF TGTGCCAGCAGTGCGGTGACGGCGGCTAATTCACCCCTCCACTTT
many . TRBJ2-7 TRBV2 CASRPRVLSYEQYF TGTGCCAGCAGGCCCCGGGTCCTCTCCTACGAGCAGTACTTC
. . TRBJ1-1 TRBV6-1 CASRGDTEAFF TGTGCCAGCAGGGGAGACACTGAAGCTTTCTTT
. TRBD2 TRBJ2-3 TRBV5-1 CASSSSGLAVDTQYF TGCGCCAGCAGCTCCTCGGGACTAGCCGTAGATACGCAGTATTTT
. TRBD1 TRBJ2-2 TRBV5-1 CASSLQGDAGELFF TGCGCCAGCAGCCTACAGGGGGATGCCGGGGAGCTGTTTTTT
. TRBD1 TRBJ2-5 TRBV2 CASSVPWDRGGETQYF TGTGCCAGCAGTGTACCCTGGGACAGGGGAGGGGAGACCCAGTACTTC
. TRBD1 TRBJ1-2 TRBV27 CASRDHRDSQANYGYTF TGTGCCAGCAGGGACCACCGGGACAGTCAAGCTAACTATGGCTACACCTTC
. TRBD2 TRBJ2-3 TRBV5-1 CASRTSGRGGVDTQYF TGCGCCAGCAGGACTAGCGGGAGAGGAGGGGTGGATACGCAGTATTTT
. . TRBJ2-2 TRBV27 CASSFLGGTGELFF TGTGCCAGCAGTTTTTTAGGGGGCACCGGGGAGCTGTTTTTT
. . TRBJ1-5 TRBV6-5 CASSYSSYQPQHF TGTGCCAGCAGTTACTCGAGTTATCAGCCCCAGCATTTT
. TRBD1 TRBJ1-5 TRBV30 CAWGGQGNQPQHF TGTGCCTGGGGCGGACAGGGCAATCAGCCCCAGCATTTT
. TRBD1 TRBJ1-2 TRBV29-1 CSVDSPFGTGGTNYGYTF TGCAGCGTTGATTCACCTTTCGGGACAGGGGGCACTAACTATGGCTACACCTTC
. . TRBJ2-2 TRBV28 CASSLGGMLAGELFF TGTGCCAGCAGTTTAGGCGGAATGCTGGCCGGGGAGCTGTTTTTT
. TRBD2 TRBJ2-7 TRBV7-8 CASSSRTTSGYEQYF TGTGCCAGCAGCAGCAGAACGACTAGCGGGTACGAGCAGTACTTC
. . TRBJ2-5 TRBV6-5 CASSYSSVGLGTTQYF TGTGCCAGCAGTTACTCGTCGGTGGGGCTAGGTACGACCCAGTACTTC
once TRBD1 TRBJ1-2 TRBV27 CASSLSGRGPSGYTF TGTGCCAGCAGTTTATCGGGCAGGGGGCCGTCTGGCTACACCTTC
. . TRBJ1-4 TRBV18 CASSPARGDPNEKLFF TGTGCCAGCTCACCTGCTCGGGGGGACCCTAATGAAAAACTGTTTTTT
. . TRBJ1-1 TRBV2 CASSQQGPNTEAFF TGTGCCAGCAGTCAACAGGGACCCAACACTGAAGCTTTCTTT
. . TRBJ2-7 TRBV2 CASRGDRQGSSYEQYF TGTGCCAGCAGGGGAGATAGGCAGGGGTCCTCCTACGAGCAGTACTTC
. TRBD2 TRBJ2-1 TRBV5-1 CASSLGAGGSNEQFF TGCGCCAGCAGCTTGGGCGCGGGAGGCAGTAATGAGCAGTTCTTC
. TRBD2 TRBJ2-7 TRBV7-9 CASSFAGTSGRTYEQYF TGTGCCAGCAGCTTTGCCGGGACTAGCGGGAGAACCTACGAGCAGTACTTC
. TRBD2 TRBJ2-1 TRBV5-4 CASSLSGGWGWFF TGTGCCAGCAGCCTTAGCGGGGGGTGGGGGTGGTTCTTC